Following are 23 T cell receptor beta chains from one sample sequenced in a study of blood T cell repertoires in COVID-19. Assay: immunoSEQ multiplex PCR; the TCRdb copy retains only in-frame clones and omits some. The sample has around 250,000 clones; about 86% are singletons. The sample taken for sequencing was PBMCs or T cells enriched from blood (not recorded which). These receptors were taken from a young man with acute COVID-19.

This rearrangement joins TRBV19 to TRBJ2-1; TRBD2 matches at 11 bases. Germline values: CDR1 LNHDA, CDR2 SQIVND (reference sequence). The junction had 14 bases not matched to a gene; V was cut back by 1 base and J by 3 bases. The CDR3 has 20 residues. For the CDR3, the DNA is TGTGCCAGTAGTATAGGGGCTAGCGGGGGGACGACAATGGGCTACAATGAGCAGTTCTTC. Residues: CASSIGASGGTTMGYNEQFF.

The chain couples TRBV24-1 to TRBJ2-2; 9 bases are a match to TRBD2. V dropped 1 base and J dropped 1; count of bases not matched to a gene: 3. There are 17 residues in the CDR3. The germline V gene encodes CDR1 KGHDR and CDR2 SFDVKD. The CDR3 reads CATSDLGGRGNTGELFF. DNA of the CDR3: TGTGCCACCAGTGATTTAGGCGGGAGGGGGAACACCGGGGAGCTGTTTTTT.

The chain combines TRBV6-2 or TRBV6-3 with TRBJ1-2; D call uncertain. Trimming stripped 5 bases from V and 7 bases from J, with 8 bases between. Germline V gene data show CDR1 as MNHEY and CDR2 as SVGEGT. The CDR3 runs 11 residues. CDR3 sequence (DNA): TGTGCCAGCAGTAGCGCGAGTGGCTACACCTTC. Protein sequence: CASSSASGYTF.

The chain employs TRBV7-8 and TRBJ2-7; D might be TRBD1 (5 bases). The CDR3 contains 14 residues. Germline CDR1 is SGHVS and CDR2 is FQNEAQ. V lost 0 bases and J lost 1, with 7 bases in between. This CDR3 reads CASSLAPGSYEQYV. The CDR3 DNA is TGTGCCAGCAGCTTAGCGCCAGGGTCCTACGAGCAGTACGTC.

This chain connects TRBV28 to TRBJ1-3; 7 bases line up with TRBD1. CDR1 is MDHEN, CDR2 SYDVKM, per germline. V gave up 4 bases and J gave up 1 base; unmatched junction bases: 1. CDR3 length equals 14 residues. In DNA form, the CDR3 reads TGTGCCAGCAGTTCGACAGGGTCTGGAAACACCATATATTTT. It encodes CASSSTGSGNTIYF.

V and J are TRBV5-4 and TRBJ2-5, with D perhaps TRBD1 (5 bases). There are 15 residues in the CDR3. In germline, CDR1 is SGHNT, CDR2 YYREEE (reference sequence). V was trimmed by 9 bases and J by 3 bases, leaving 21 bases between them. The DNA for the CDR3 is TGTGCCACCTTCCCCCGCGAGGTAGGGGAAGAGACCCAGTACTTC. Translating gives CATFPREVGEETQYF.

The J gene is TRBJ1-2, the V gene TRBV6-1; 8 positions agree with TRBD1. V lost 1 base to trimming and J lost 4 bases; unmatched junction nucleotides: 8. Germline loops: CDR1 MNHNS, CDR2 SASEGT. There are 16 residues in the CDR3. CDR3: CASSEVQGAQAYGYTF. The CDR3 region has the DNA TGTGCCAGCAGTGAAGTGCAGGGGGCCCAAGCCTATGGCTACACCTTC.

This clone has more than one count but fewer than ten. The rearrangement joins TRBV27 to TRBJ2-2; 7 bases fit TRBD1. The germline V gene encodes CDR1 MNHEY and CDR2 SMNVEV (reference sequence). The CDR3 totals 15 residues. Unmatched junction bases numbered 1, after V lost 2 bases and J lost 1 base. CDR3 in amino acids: CASSLRDRNTGELFF. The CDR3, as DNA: TGTGCCAGCAGTTTAAGGGACAGGAACACCGGGGAGCTGTTTTTT.

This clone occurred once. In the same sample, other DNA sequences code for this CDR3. In DNA form, the CDR3 reads TGTGCCAGCAGTTACCAGGGGAATCAGCCCCAGCATTTT. This encodes CASSYQGNQPQHF. J is TRBJ1-5 and V is TRBV6-5, with D possibly being TRBD1 (6 bases). In germline, CDR1 is MNHEY, CDR2 SVGAGI. The V end was cut by 2 bases, the J end by 4 bases, with 6 bases between. The CDR3 sequence is 13 residues long.

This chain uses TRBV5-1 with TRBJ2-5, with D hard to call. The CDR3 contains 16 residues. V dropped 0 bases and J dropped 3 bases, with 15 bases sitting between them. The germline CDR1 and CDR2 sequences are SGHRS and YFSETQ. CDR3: CASSLGAPATEETQYF. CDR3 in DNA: TGCGCCAGCAGCTTGGGGGCTCCTGCGACGGAAGAGACCCAGTACTTC.

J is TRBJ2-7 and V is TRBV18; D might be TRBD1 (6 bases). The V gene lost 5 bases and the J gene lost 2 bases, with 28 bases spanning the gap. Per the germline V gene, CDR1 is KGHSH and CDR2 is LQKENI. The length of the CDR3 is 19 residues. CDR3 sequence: CASSFQWVGHRNGPYEQYV. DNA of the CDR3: TGTGCCAGCTCATTCCAGTGGGTGGGACACCGAAACGGGCCCTACGAGCAGTACGTC.

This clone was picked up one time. CDR3 protein: CASSEIDRNTGELFF. DNA of the CDR3: TGTGCCAGCAGTGAGATCGACAGGAACACCGGGGAGCTGTTTTTT. The chain carries TRBV6-2 or TRBV6-3 and TRBJ2-2, with D possibly matching TRBD1 (5 bases). V was clipped by 5 bases and J by 1 base, with 11 bases between them. CDR1 and CDR2 from the germline V gene are MNHEY and SVGEGT. This CDR3 has 15 amino acids.

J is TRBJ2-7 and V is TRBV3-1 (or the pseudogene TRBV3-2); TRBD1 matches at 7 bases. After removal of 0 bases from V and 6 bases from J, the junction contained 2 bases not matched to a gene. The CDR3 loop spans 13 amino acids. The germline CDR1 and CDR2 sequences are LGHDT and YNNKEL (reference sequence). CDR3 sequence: CASSQEAGGEQYV. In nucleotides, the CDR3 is TGTGCCAGCAGCCAAGAAGCAGGGGGCGAGCAGTACGTC.

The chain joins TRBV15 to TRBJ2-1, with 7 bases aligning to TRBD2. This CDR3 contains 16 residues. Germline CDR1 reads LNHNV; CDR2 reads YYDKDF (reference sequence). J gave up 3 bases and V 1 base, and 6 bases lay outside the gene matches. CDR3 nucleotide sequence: TGTGCCACCAGCAGAGCCCCCGGGACTATCTACAATGAGCAGTTCTTC. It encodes CATSRAPGTIYNEQFF.

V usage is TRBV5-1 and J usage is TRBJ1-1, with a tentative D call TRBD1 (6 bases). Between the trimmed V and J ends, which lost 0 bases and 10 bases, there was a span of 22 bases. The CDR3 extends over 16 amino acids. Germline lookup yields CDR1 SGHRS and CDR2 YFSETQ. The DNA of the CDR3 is TGCGCCAGCAGCTTGGAGGTCTCTGCGGGGGCGAGGGGAGCTTTCTTT. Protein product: CASSLEVSAGARGAFF.

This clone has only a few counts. The CDR3 reads CSASRGVNQPQHF. CDR3 bases: TGCAGTGCTAGTCGGGGAGTTAATCAGCCCCAGCATTTT. This chain uses TRBV20-1 with TRBJ1-5; D not resolved. The CDR3 sequence is 13 residues long. V gave up 3 bases and J gave up 4 bases, with 10 bases separating them. The germline CDR1 and CDR2 sequences are DFQATT and SNEGSKA (reference sequence).

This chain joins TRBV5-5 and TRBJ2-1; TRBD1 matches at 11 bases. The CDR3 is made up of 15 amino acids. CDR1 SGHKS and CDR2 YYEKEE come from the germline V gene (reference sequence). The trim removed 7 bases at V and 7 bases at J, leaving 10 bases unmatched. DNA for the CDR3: TGTGCCAGCGGATTGGGACAGGGGGTAGATAATGAGCAGTTCTTC. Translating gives CASGLGQGVDNEQFF.

CDR3: CASSVDGRGIDGYTF. CDR3 nucleotides: TGTGCCAGCAGCGTAGATGGTCGAGGGATAGACGGCTACACCTTC. This rearrangement joins TRBV9 to TRBJ1-2; D is unresolved. The CDR3 length is 15 residues. V lost 0 bases, J lost 8 bases, and 17 bases lay in between. Germline V CDR1 and CDR2: SGDLS, YYNGEE.

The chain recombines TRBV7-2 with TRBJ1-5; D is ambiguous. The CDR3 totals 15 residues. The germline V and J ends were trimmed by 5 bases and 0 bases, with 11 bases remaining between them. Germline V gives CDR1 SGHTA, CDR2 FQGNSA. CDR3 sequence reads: CASSPLSNSNQPQHF. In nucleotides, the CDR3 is TGTGCCAGCAGCCCACTGTCGAATAGCAATCAGCCCCAGCATTTT. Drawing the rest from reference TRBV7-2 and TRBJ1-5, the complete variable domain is GAGVSQSPSNKVTEKGKDVELRCDPISGHTALYWYRQSLGQGLEFLIYFQGNSAPDKSGLPSDRFSAERTGGSVSTLTIQRTQQEDSAVYLCASSPLSNSNQPQHFGDGTRLSIL.

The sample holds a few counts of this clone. The CDR3 sequence: CASKAVPRGEQFF. Here the CDR3 DNA reads TGTGCCAGCAAGGCGGTCCCACGGGGTGAGCAGTTCTTC. This sequence joins TRBV2 and TRBJ2-1; tentative D call: TRBD2 (5 bases). CDR1 is SNHLY and CDR2 is FYNNEI in the germline V gene. The CDR3 is 13 residues long. V was cut by 7 bases and J by 9 bases, with 16 bases left in between.

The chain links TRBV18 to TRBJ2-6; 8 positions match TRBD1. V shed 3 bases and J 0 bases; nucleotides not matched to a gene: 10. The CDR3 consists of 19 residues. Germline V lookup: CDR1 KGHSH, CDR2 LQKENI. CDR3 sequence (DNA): TGTGCCAGCTCACCGGGGACAGGCTCCCGCGCCTCTGGGGCCAACGTCCTGACTTTC. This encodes CASSPGTGSRASGANVLTF.

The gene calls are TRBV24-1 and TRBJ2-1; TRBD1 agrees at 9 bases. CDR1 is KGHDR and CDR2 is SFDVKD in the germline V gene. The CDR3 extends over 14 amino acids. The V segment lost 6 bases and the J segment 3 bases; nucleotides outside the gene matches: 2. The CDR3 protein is CATSPGQGYNEQFF. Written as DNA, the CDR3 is TGTGCCACCAGTCCGGGACAGGGCTACAATGAGCAGTTCTTC.

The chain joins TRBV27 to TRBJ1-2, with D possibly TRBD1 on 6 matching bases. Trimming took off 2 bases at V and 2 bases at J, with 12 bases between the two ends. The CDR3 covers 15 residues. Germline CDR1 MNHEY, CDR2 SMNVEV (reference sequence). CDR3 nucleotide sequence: TGTGCCAGCAGTTTAGGGGGGGCCAGAAACTATGGCTACACCTTC. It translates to CASSLGGARNYGYTF.